The table lists the clone carrying this T cell receptor beta chain with a few counts. The CDR3 consists of 13 residues. Trimming removed 8 bases from V and 3 bases from J, with 13 bases in between. Germline lookup yields CDR1 MNHEY and CDR2 SVGEGT. It was the library that attached unique molecular identifiers to individual cDNA molecules. TCRdb analysed the RACE reads with MiXCR anew, one entry per CDR3 protein. The table includes some 45,000 distinct CDR3 sequences, about 4.8% detected once. Stated time point: healthy volunteer bleed at 2 weeks. Total RNA was isolated from whole blood that had not been fractionated. The data belong to a study of human T cells and chemical hapten exposure.

This chain uses TRBV6-2 or TRBV6-3 with TRBJ1-1, with D perhaps matching TRBD1 (5 bases). This sequence originates from a human donor in good health. Some clones in this sample may be carry-over from other donors' samples. Source material: whole blood. CDR3 sequence: CASCSGTYTEAFF. CDR3 DNA sequence: TGTGCCAGCTGCTCAGGGACGTACACTGAAGCTTTCTTT.